The 30 T cell receptor beta chains presented below share a single source sample, sequenced in a study of CD4 and CD8 cells across lung adenocarcinoma regions. TCRdb redid the calling of the PCR reads with MiXCR, one entry per CDR3 protein. The sample carries 12,000 to 15,000 distinct CDR3 sequences, roughly 45% recorded once. Sequencing used CD4+ T cells from the center of a lung tumor. Receptors were obtained from a male donor with lung adenocarcinoma. The CD4 and CD8 labels of this study may be unreliable.

CDR3 amino acids: CASSLDRANTEAFF. The CDR3 region has the DNA TGTGCCAGCAGCTTAGACAGAGCGAACACTGAAGCTTTCTTT. This sequence joins TRBV11-2 and TRBJ1-1, with unresolved D. The CDR3 sequence is 14 residues long. Trimming stripped 0 bases from V and 1 base from J, with 6 bases between. Germline-derived CDR1 and CDR2 are SGHAT and FQNNGV. The whole variable domain, filled in from reference TRBV11-2 and TRBJ1-1, reads EAGVAQSPRYKIIEKRQSVAFWCNPISGHATLYWYQQILGQGPKLLIQFQNNGVVDDSQLPKDRFSAERLKGVDSTLKIQPAKLEDSAVYLCASSLDRANTEAFFGQGTRLTVV.

This clonotype is labeled as medium-sized. The gene calls are TRBV27 and TRBJ2-5; D remains ambiguous. The CDR3 spans 14 residues. Germline V gene sequence: CDR1 MNHEY, CDR2 SMNVEV (reference sequence). Trimming cost V 1 base and J 2 bases, with 8 bases left between them. The CDR3 loop is CASSLYDQQETQYF. CDR3 DNA: TGTGCCAGCAGTTTATATGACCAGCAAGAGACCCAGTACTTC.

Only a few counts were recorded for this clonotype. The chain employs TRBV6-1 and TRBJ2-1; no firm D call. The CDR3 runs to 12 residues. Germline CDR1 and CDR2: MNHNS and SASEGT. V dropped 5 bases and J dropped 10 bases, with 12 bases sitting between them. CDR3 sequence (DNA): TGTGCCAGCAGTCTCGTTTCCTACGAGCAGTTCTTC. It specifies CASSLVSYEQFF.

Ten or more counts support this clonotype. This sequence joins TRBV6-1 and TRBJ2-3; 8 bases are shared with TRBD2. The CDR3 is made up of 15 amino acids. Germline trimming cut 6 bases from V and 3 bases from J; bases unmatched to any gene: 8. Germline lookup yields CDR1 MNHNS and CDR2 SASEGT. The CDR3 spells CASRFSGMGTDTQYF. In nucleotides, the CDR3 is TGTGCCAGCAGGTTTAGCGGGATGGGGACAGATACGCAGTATTTT.

Of note for this clonotype: The junction departs from the called germline gene at one end, perhaps through a read error. The chain couples TRBV6-1 to TRBJ2-4, with D possibly being TRBD1 or TRBD2 (5 bases each). This CDR3 region has 15 residues. Germline-derived CDR1 and CDR2 are MNHNS and SASEGT. CDR3 DNA: TGTGCCAGCGGGGTAGGGGCTAGTGGGAGAGACATCCAGTACTTC. Protein sequence: CASGVGASGRDIQYF.

V and J are TRBV7-2 and TRBJ1-1; perhaps TRBD1 as D (5 bases). CDR3 length: 13 residues. CDR1 is SGHTA, CDR2 FQGNSA, per germline. V shed 5 bases and J shed 8 bases, with 15 bases lying between them. The CDR3 sequence is CASSPYGQGEAFF. As DNA, the CDR3 is TGTGCCAGCAGCCCTTACGGGCAGGGCGAAGCTTTCTTT.

As DNA, the CDR3 is TGTGCCAGCTCCATCCCCGGGACCCAGTACTTC. Its protein is CASSIPGTQYF. The rearrangement uses TRBV18 and TRBJ2-5; D is unresolved. The germline V gene has CDR1 KGHSH and CDR2 LQKENI. Between the trimmed V and J ends, which lost 6 bases and 7 bases, there was a span of 9 bases. CDR3 length equals 11 residues.

The J gene is TRBJ2-3, the V gene TRBV6-1; D might be TRBD2 (6 bases). This CDR3 has 15 amino acids. The germline CDR1 and CDR2 sequences are MNHNS and SASEGT. Trimming left V 9 bases short and J 10 bases short, with 26 bases between. The CDR3 DNA sequence: TGTGCCAGGGGACTCCAGTCTGTAAGTACAGGTGCGCAGTATTTT. It encodes CARGLQSVSTGAQYF.

The chain joins TRBV10-3 to TRBJ2-3; 7 nucleotides align to TRBD1. The closer fit of TRBJ2-5 to the DNA end suggests the J call may be wrong. The CDR3 runs 13 residues. From germline, CDR1 is ENHRY and CDR2 SYGVKD. For the CDR3, the DNA is TGTGCCCTGTCGACAGGGTATAGGGAGACCCAGTACTTC. It codes for CALSTGYRETQYF.

The chain links TRBV25-1 to TRBJ2-5, with D perhaps TRBD1 or TRBD2 (5 bases each). The CDR3 runs to 14 residues. Germline CDR1 is MGHDK and CDR2 is SYGVNS. Trimming removed 1 base from V and 4 bases from J, with 10 bases in between. For the CDR3, the DNA is TGTGCCAGCAGTGAATCTGCAGGGACAGAGACCCAGTACTTC. Its translation: CASSESAGTETQYF. Full variable domain (outside the CDR3, taken from reference TRBV25-1 and TRBJ2-5): EADIYQTPRYLVIGTGKKITLECSQTMGHDKMYWYQQDPGMELHLIHYSYGVNSTEKGDLSSESTVSRIRTEHFPLTLESARPSHTSQYLCASSESAGTETQYFGPGTRLLVL.

This clonotype has just a few counts. This rearrangement joins TRBV4-1 to TRBJ2-5; 14 bases map to TRBD2. The CDR3 has 20 amino acids. Germline trimming cut 5 bases from V and 5 bases from J; bases unmatched to any gene: 19. CDR1 is MGHRA, CDR2 YSYEKL, per germline. The CDR3 sequence is CASSFNPRGTSGSGWETQYF. The CDR3 DNA reads as TGCGCCAGCAGCTTCAATCCCCGCGGGACTAGCGGGAGTGGGTGGGAGACCCAGTACTTC.

The chain links TRBV9 to TRBJ2-5; D is possibly TRBD1 or TRBD2 (6 bases each). The DNA matches TRBJ2-1 better at its end, which makes the J call doubtful. This CDR3 region has 16 residues. Germline loops: CDR1 SGDLS, CDR2 YYNGEE. The CDR3 region has the DNA TGTGCCAGCAGCGACCCACTGGAGGGGGTTTACAATGAGCAGTTCTTC. It codes for CASSDPLEGVYNEQFF.

This clonotype was seen at least ten times. The chain combines TRBV7-8 with TRBJ2-7; the D gene is possibly TRBD2 (6 bases). The CDR3 sequence is 15 residues long. V was trimmed by 5 bases and J by 0 bases, leaving 14 bases between them. CDR1 is SGHVS and CDR2 is FQNEAQ in the germline V gene. The chain's CDR3 is CASSIGTQSSYEQYF. In nucleotides, the CDR3 is TGTGCCAGCAGCATCGGGACTCAAAGCTCCTACGAGCAGTACTTC. The entire variable domain, with the rest obtained from reference TRBV7-8 and TRBJ2-7, is as follows: GAGVSQSPRYKVAKRGQDVALRCDPISGHVSLFWYQQALGQGPEFLTYFQNEAQLDKSGLPSDRFFAERPEGSVSTLKIQRTQQEDSAVYLCASSIGTQSSYEQYFGPGTRLTVT.

The rearrangement links TRBV15 to TRBJ1-2; a possible D gene is TRBD1 (5 bases). Trimming pared 1 base from V and 5 bases from J, leaving 11 bases between. This CDR3 region has 14 residues. CDR1 is LNHNV, CDR2 YYDKDF, per germline (reference sequence). The CDR3 nucleotides are TGTGCCACCAGCAGAGCAAAAACAGGTTATGGCTACACCTTC. It yields the protein CATSRAKTGYGYTF. Full variable domain (rest looked up from reference TRBV15 and TRBJ1-2): DAMVIQNPRYQVTQFGKPVTLSCSQTLNHNVMYWYQQKSSQAPKLLFHYYDKDFNNEADTPDNFQSRRPNTSFCFLDIRSPGLGDTAMYLCATSRAKTGYGYTFGSGTRLTVV.

With regard to this clonotype: A much larger clone lies a single base off, so this may be a read error. The chain joins TRBV10-1 to TRBJ2-1, with 8 bases that match TRBD1. The J call is uncertain, as TRBJ2-7 better fits the DNA end. Germline CDR1 and CDR2: WNHNN and SYGVQD (reference sequence). This CDR3 comprises 15 residues. CDR3 residues: CASSEAGQGQNEQYF. The CDR3 DNA is TGCGCCAGCAGTGAGGCAGGACAGGGTCAAAATGAGCAGTACTTC.

This chain links TRBV6-4 with TRBJ2-3; TRBD2 matches 8 bases. The CDR3 is made up of 15 amino acids. The germline gives CDR1 MRHNA, CDR2 SNTAGT. J lost 11 bases, V lost 2 bases, and 12 bases had no gene match. The CDR3 DNA reads as TGTGCCAGCAGTGACGGGAGCGGGAGTAAAAATATGCAGTATTTT. Translated: CASSDGSGSKNMQYF.

This sequence joins TRBV6-1 and TRBJ2-2; unclear D gene. This CDR3 contains 15 residues. Germline V gene lookup returns CDR1 MNHNS and CDR2 SASEGT. The CDR3 sequence is CVRSLQSGITEELFF. The CDR3 DNA follows: TGTGTCCGCAGCCTCCAGTCTGGAATCACAGAGGAGCTGTTTTTT.

The V and J genes are TRBV23-1 and TRBJ1-6; D remains ambiguous. TRBV23-1 is designated an ORF whose function remains uncertain. V was trimmed by 8 bases and J by 7 bases, leaving 15 bases between them. This CDR3 comprises 14 residues. CDR3 nucleotides: TGCGCCAGCCGAATCCAGGCTCCCAATTCACCCCTCCACTTT. Residues: CASRIQAPNSPLHF.

This clonotype is deemed medium-sized. V is TRBV6-1 and J is TRBJ2-5; 9 positions agree with TRBD2. CDR1 and CDR2 from the germline V gene are MNHNS and SASEGT. CDR3 length equals 16 residues. Trimming at V came to 5 bases and at J to 9 bases, leaving 16 bases not matched to a gene. This CDR3 reads CASSPLLAGVRGAQYF. In nucleotides, the CDR3 is TGTGCCAGCAGTCCCCTATTAGCGGGAGTCCGGGGAGCCCAGTACTTC.

V and J are TRBV5-1 and TRBJ2-1, with D unclear. Germline-derived CDR1 and CDR2 are SGHRS and YFSETQ. The germline V and J ends were trimmed by 5 bases and 3 bases, with 12 bases remaining between them. The CDR3 runs 14 residues. As DNA, the CDR3 is TGCGCCAGCAGTCGTACGGGTCGCTACAATGAGCAGTTCTTC. It codes for CASSRTGRYNEQFF.

The chain recombines TRBV12-3 or TRBV12-4 with TRBJ2-3; D possibly corresponds to TRBD2 (5 bases). CDR3 size: 14 residues. Trimming left V 6 bases short and J 6 bases short, with 16 bases between. Here the CDR3 DNA reads TGTGCCAGCAGCCTACTAGGGCCCCAGGATACGCAGTATTTT. Translation gives CASSLLGPQDTQYF.

This clonotype was seen many times. The chain combines TRBV7-2 with TRBJ2-1, with D hard to call. The germline CDR1 and CDR2 sequences are SGHTA and FQGNSA. CDR3 length: 13 amino acids. The V end was cut by 5 bases, the J end by 0 bases, with 5 bases between. CDR3 nucleotides: TGTGCCAGCAGCCTTAGCTCCTACAATGAGCAGTTCTTC. This codes for CASSLSSYNEQFF.

This clonotype was seen more than once but under ten times. This rearrangement joins TRBV12-3 or TRBV12-4 to TRBJ2-7, with D uncertain. The DNA matches TRBJ2-5 better at its end, which makes the J call doubtful. The CDR3 spans 13 residues. CDR3 in DNA: TGTGCCAGCAGTTTTGTCTCGGCGGAGACCCAGTACTTC. As protein: CASSFVSAETQYF.

This clonotype appeared a few times. V usage is TRBV5-1 and J usage is TRBJ2-5; TRBD2 aligns across 16 bases. The DNA end is a closer match to TRBJ2-1, so the J assignment may be wrong. Per the germline V gene, CDR1 is SGHRS and CDR2 is YFSETQ. This CDR3 has 16 residues. The CDR3 bases are TGCGCCAGCAGCCCGGGGACTAGCGGGAGGGTTAATGAGCAGTTCTTC. It encodes CASSPGTSGRVNEQFF.

Concerning this clonotype itself: Because the CDR3 is missing its conserved closing phenylalanine or tryptophan, this is likely a read error. The DNA is left out, because the CDR3 cannot be placed on it with certainty; the CDR3 is given as TCRdb lists it. J is TRBJ2-5 and V is TRBV7-2; TRBD2, as called in the table, went unchecked against the DNA. The CDR3 length is 13 residues, termini included. Germline CDR1 is SGHTA and CDR2 is FQGNSA. This CDR3 is CASSPSRSGTQYL.

For this clonotype: Mismatch with germline at one junction end may stem from a read error. This chain connects TRBV6-2 or TRBV6-3 to TRBJ2-1, with 9 bases that match TRBD2. CDR1 and CDR2 (germline): MNHEY, SVGEGT. This CDR3 is 16 amino acids long. The CDR3 sequence is CTSSYSPTSGYNEQFF. In DNA form, the CDR3 reads TGTACCAGCAGTTACTCGCCGACTAGCGGTTACAATGAGCAGTTCTTC.

V and J are TRBV27 and TRBJ2-5; 9 bases align to TRBD2. This CDR3 contains 17 residues. V trimming: 5 bases; J trimming: 11 bases; junction bases outside the gene matches: 21. Germline CDR1 reads MNHEY; CDR2 reads SMNVEV (reference sequence). The CDR3 sequence is CASSVGRGGRDQDTQYF. The CDR3, as DNA: TGTGCCAGCAGTGTGGGGCGGGGGGGCCGTGACCAAGACACTCAGTACTTC.

V and J are TRBV7-2 and TRBJ2-1, with D perhaps TRBD1 (6 bases). Trimming stripped 2 bases from V and 7 bases from J, with 12 bases between. This CDR3 is built from 14 residues. Germline CDR1 reads SGHTA; CDR2 reads FQGNSA. In nucleotides, the CDR3 is TGTGCCAGCAGCTTATGGCAGGGGAAGAATGAGCAGTTCTTC. Translation: CASSLWQGKNEQFF.

This clonotype came up a few times. Compared with germline, one end of the junction differs, possibly owing to a read error. The chain combines TRBV7-7 with TRBJ2-2; tentatively, D is TRBD1 (5 bases). Germline loops: CDR1 SSHAT, CDR2 FNYEAQ (reference sequence). The CDR3 consists of 14 residues. The CDR3 nucleotides read TGTGCTAGCAGCCCCCAGGGTGGTACCGGGGAGCTGTTTTTT. Translation: CASSPQGGTGELFF.

There are many counts of this clonotype. The rearrangement joins TRBV27 to TRBJ2-5, with 10 nucleotides matching TRBD2. The length of the CDR3 is 16 residues. Trimming cost V 0 bases and J 5 bases; bases outside gene matches: 6. Germline loops: CDR1 MNHEY, CDR2 SMNVEV (reference sequence). The CDR3 DNA reads as TGTGCCAGCAGTTTATCTCTAGCGGGAGATGGCGAGACCCAGTACTTC. This sequence encodes CASSLSLAGDGETQYF.